Below, 20 T cell receptor beta chains from the same sample are listed, as sequenced in a study of shared clonotypes between healthy human individuals (dated by TCRdb to the early 2020s). Library generation was performed with the immunoSEQ multiplex PCR assay. TCRdb obtained this table from immuneACCESS and retained in-frame rearrangements with V and J assigned. These tables miss some clones; where compared with another copy, unresolved V genes account for less than half of the shortfall, and the remainder is unexplained. In this sample the table shows more than 450,000 clones, less than 85% of which occur a single time. 10% to 15% of the sample is taken by the ten largest. Sequencing input: PBMCs. The source of these receptors is a woman between 40 and 55 years old in good health. Some clones in this sample may be carry-over from other donors' samples.

With respect to this clone: A much larger clone is a single base away; this may be a read error. In the same sample, other DNA sequences code for this CDR3. The rearrangement links TRBV28 to TRBJ2-7; D remains ambiguous. Germline V gives CDR1 MDHEN, CDR2 SYDVKM. This CDR3 has 11 residues. Trimming stripped 3 bases from V and 3 bases from J, with 3 bases between. CDR3 protein: CASSFYYEQYF. The CDR3, as DNA: TGTGCCAGCAGTTTTTACTACGAGCAGTACTTC.

V is TRBV9 and J is TRBJ2-7, with TRBD2 as a possible D gene (5 bases). The CDR3 contains 13 residues. CDR1 SGDLS and CDR2 YYNGEE come from the germline V gene. V lost 4 bases, J lost 6 bases, and 14 bases lay in between. In nucleotides, the CDR3 is TGTGCCAGCAGCCCAGCGGTCTGGGCCGAGCAGTACTTC. As protein: CASSPAVWAEQYF.

The rearrangement uses TRBV14 and TRBJ2-1; D gene uncertain. The CDR3 contains 13 residues. Germline assignment: CDR1 SGHDN and CDR2 FVKESK. Trimming removed 1 base from V and 4 bases from J, with 5 bases in between. The CDR3 DNA reads as TGTGCCAGCAGCCAAGCAGGATACAATGAGCAGTTCTTC. This translates into CASSQAGYNEQFF.

This chain joins TRBV18 and TRBJ2-3; D is uncertain. From germline, CDR1 is KGHSH and CDR2 LQKENI. V lost 1 base and J 2 bases, leaving 7 bases between the germline ends. This CDR3 comprises 14 residues. The CDR3 DNA reads as TGTGCCAGCTCACCACGGCGGAACACAGATACGCAGTATTTT. Amino acid sequence: CASSPRRNTDTQYF.

The genes are TRBV14 and TRBJ2-5, with D uncertain. With 2 bases removed from V and 2 bases from J, the gap between germline ends came to 9 bases. This CDR3 has 14 residues. The germline gives CDR1 SGHDN, CDR2 FVKESK. CDR3 sequence reads: CASSQFQVQETQYF. The CDR3 bases are TGTGCCAGCAGCCAATTTCAGGTACAAGAGACCCAGTACTTC.

This clone was counted only a few times. The chain combines TRBV30 with TRBJ1-4; D call uncertain. Germline-derived CDR1 and CDR2 are GTSNPN and SVGIG (reference sequence). V dropped 3 bases and J dropped 7 bases, with 12 bases sitting between them. CDR3 length equals 13 residues. Here the CDR3 DNA reads TGTGCCTGGAGCCCCCAGGTGGCTGAAAAACTGTTTTTT. Translating gives CAWSPQVAEKLFF.

The CDR3 loop is CASSQDGLAGDTQYF. The CDR3 DNA sequence: TGCGCCAGCAGCCAAGACGGGCTAGCGGGAGATACGCAGTATTTT. V usage is TRBV4-3 and J usage is TRBJ2-3; 8 bases match TRBD2. The trim removed 0 bases at V and 5 bases at J, leaving 4 bases unmatched. The CDR3 consists of 15 residues. Germline loops: CDR1 LGHNA, CDR2 YSLEER.

This chain links TRBV11-3 with TRBJ2-1, with D possibly being TRBD2 (6 bases). Trimming cost V 1 base and J 9 bases, with 10 bases left between them. The CDR3 has 13 residues. Germline V gives CDR1 SGHNT, CDR2 YENEEA. The CDR3 nucleotides read TGTGCCAGCAGCTTAGGTAGGGGAGGTGAGCAGTTCTTC. Encoded protein: CASSLGRGGEQFF.

Worth noting for this clone: One junction end does not reproduce the germline sequence, and a read error may be involved. The chain employs TRBV11-2 and TRBJ2-4; D ambiguous. In germline, CDR1 is SGHAT, CDR2 FQNNGV. This CDR3 spans 11 amino acids. CDR3 in amino acids: CASSPRAGADF. CDR3 DNA sequence: TGTGCCAGCAGCCCAAGGGCCGGCGCGGACTTC.

V gene TRBV5-1 combines with J gene TRBJ2-7; TRBD2 matches 7 bases. Unmatched junction bases numbered 21, after V lost 9 bases and J lost 0 bases. Germline V gene sequence: CDR1 SGHRS, CDR2 YFSETQ. The length of the CDR3 is 18 residues. The CDR3 sequence is CATSPTGGIAGSSYEQYF. CDR3 nucleotides: TGCGCCACCAGTCCCACCGGGGGGATAGCCGGGAGCTCCTACGAGCAGTACTTC.

This clone was picked up a small number of times. The chain employs TRBV6-1 and TRBJ1-1; D gene ambiguous. Deletions cut 10 bases from V and 1 base from J, with 16 bases between. The length of the CDR3 is 14 residues. CDR1 MNHNS and CDR2 SASEGT come from the germline V gene. The CDR3 reads CAIPPQLPNTEAFF. The CDR3 DNA reads as TGTGCCATCCCACCCCAACTCCCGAACACTGAAGCTTTCTTT.

Ten or more counts support this clone. The J gene is TRBJ2-7, the V gene TRBV28, with 7 bases fitting TRBD1. V lost 6 bases, J lost 9 bases, and 17 bases stayed unmatched. This CDR3 region has 15 residues. Germline-derived CDR1 and CDR2 are MDHEN and SYDVKM. CDR3 amino acids: CASSPGDRDVVGQYF. The CDR3 DNA is TGTGCCAGCAGCCCCGGAGACAGGGATGTGGTCGGGCAGTACTTC.

In its sample, this clone was seen many times. The chain has TRBV11-2 and TRBJ2-3, with 10 bases aligning to TRBD2. CDR1 SGHAT and CDR2 FQNNGV come from the germline V gene. This CDR3 has 18 amino acids. J was trimmed by 3 bases and V by 5 bases; bases with no gene match: 14. Written as DNA, the CDR3 is TGTGCCAGCAGCCGGAGGTTGCTAGCGGGAGCCAGAACAGATACGCAGTATTTT. Translating it yields CASSRRLLAGARTDTQYF.

The CDR3 DNA reads as TGTGCCAGCAGTCAGGGATGGGGGAGCAATCAGCCCCAGCATTTT. Its protein is CASSQGWGSNQPQHF. This chain joins TRBV28 and TRBJ1-5, with D possibly TRBD1 on 5 matching bases. Trimming left V 5 bases short and J 1 base short, with 12 bases between. Looked up from germline, CDR1 is MDHEN and CDR2 is SYDVKM. This CDR3 spans 15 amino acids.

The V gene is TRBV6-6, the J gene TRBJ2-7; either TRBD1 or TRBD2 may supply D (5 bases each). Trimming left V 8 bases short and J 0 bases short, with 14 bases between. CDR3 length equals 14 residues. The germline CDR1 and CDR2 sequences are MNHNY and SVGAGI (reference sequence). DNA for the CDR3: TGTGCCAGCTCCAGGGAGATCCACTCCTACGAGCAGTACTTC. This gives the protein CASSREIHSYEQYF.

The rearrangement uses TRBV10-3 and TRBJ2-1, with 7 positions matching TRBD2. Germline trimming cut 8 bases from V and 1 base from J; bases unmatched to any gene: 5. CDR1 is ENHRY and CDR2 is SYGVKD in the germline V gene. The CDR3 consists of 14 residues. The CDR3 reads CAIGLADSYNEQFF. In DNA, the CDR3 is TGTGCCATCGGGCTAGCGGATTCCTACAATGAGCAGTTCTTC.

The chain has TRBV11-2 and TRBJ2-1, with a possible D match to TRBD1 (5 bases). V lost 3 bases and J 7 bases, leaving 10 bases between the germline ends. Germline-derived CDR1 and CDR2 are SGHAT and FQNNGV. This CDR3 has 13 amino acids. CDR3 sequence: CASSFGRGNEQFF. DNA of the CDR3: TGTGCCAGCAGCTTTGGTAGGGGTAATGAGCAGTTCTTC. The full variable domain, rest sourced from reference TRBV11-2 and TRBJ2-1, is EAGVAQSPRYKIIEKRQSVAFWCNPISGHATLYWYQQILGQGPKLLIQFQNNGVVDDSQLPKDRFSAERLKGVDSTLKIQPAKLEDSAVYLCASSFGRGNEQFFGPGTRLTVL.

This clone was seen only once. The J gene is TRBJ2-3, the V gene TRBV27, with 11 bases that match TRBD2. This CDR3 has 18 amino acids. With V trimmed by 5 bases and J by 1 base, 11 bases remained unmatched. Germline V CDR1 and CDR2: MNHEY, SMNVEV (reference sequence). The CDR3 bases are TGTGCCAGCAGTACCGGGACTAGCGGCATTGCGGGCACAGATACGCAGTATTTT. It specifies CASSTGTSGIAGTDTQYF.

The rearrangement uses TRBV18 and TRBJ2-4, with 8 bases lining up with TRBD1. This CDR3 spans 17 amino acids. Losses at the gene ends were 0 bases for V and 2 bases for J; bases not matched to a gene: 6. Germline-derived CDR1 and CDR2 are KGHSH and LQKENI. In DNA form, the CDR3 reads TGTGCCAGCTCACCACCAATCAGGGGGCGTTCCAAAAACATTCAGTACTTC. Translated: CASSPPIRGRSKNIQYF.

The chain links TRBV4-1 to TRBJ1-1; TRBD1 is a possible D gene (6 bases). Germline values: CDR1 MGHRA, CDR2 YSYEKL. Trimming shortened V by 1 base and J by 5 bases, and 11 bases separated the two germline ends. The CDR3 spans 14 residues. CDR3 amino acids: CASSQVVQGTEAFF. Written as DNA, the CDR3 is TGCGCCAGCAGCCAAGTTGTCCAGGGGACTGAAGCTTTCTTT.